These T cell receptor beta chains were read from a single sample in a study of T cells after yellow fever vaccination. TCRdb re-derived calls from the 5' RACE reads in MiXCR, one entry per CDR3 protein. The table lists 200,000 to 300,000 distinct CDR3 sequences, roughly 6.8% of them singletons. The source material was CD4+ T cells sorted from PBMCs, sampled on the day of the yellow fever booster vaccination. Source of these receptors: a man aged 30 to 45 who received the YFV17D yellow fever vaccine. The CDR3 runs from the conserved cysteine through the conserved F or W. Each record gives: J gene, D gene, clone size, V gene, CDR3 DNA, CDR3 protein. D genes are given only for firm matches. Size tells how often a clone was seen (once, few, many) or the class of an expanded clone, and some rows leave it out.

j_call: TRBJ2-5; d_call: NA; clone_size: NA; v_call: TRBV28; cdr3_nt: TGTGCCAGCAGTTCCTCCCCGGAGATAAGGGAGACCCAGTACTTC; cdr3_aa: CASSSSPEIRETQYF
j_call: TRBJ2-5; d_call: TRBD2; clone_size: many; v_call: TRBV7-2; cdr3_nt: TGTGCCAGCAGACTCGGACTAGCGGGAAGGGCAGAGACCCAGTACTTC; cdr3_aa: CASRLGLAGRAETQYF
j_call: TRBJ1-2; d_call: NA; clone_size: NA; v_call: TRBV18; cdr3_nt: TGTGCCAGCTCACCCGACAGGACTAACTATGGCTACACCTTC; cdr3_aa: CASSPDRTNYGYTF
j_call: TRBJ2-7; d_call: TRBD2; clone_size: many; v_call: TRBV4-2; cdr3_nt: TGTGCCAGCAGCCCCACTAGCGGGAGGCTCTACGAGCAGTACTTC; cdr3_aa: CASSPTSGRLYEQYF
j_call: TRBJ2-7; d_call: TRBD2; clone_size: NA; v_call: TRBV14; cdr3_nt: TGTGCCAGCAGCCTGGGAAGACTAGCGGGACCCAACTACGAGCAGTACTTC; cdr3_aa: CASSLGRLAGPNYEQYF
j_call: TRBJ2-2; d_call: TRBD2; clone_size: many; v_call: TRBV7-2; cdr3_nt: TGTGCCAGCAGCTTAGGTCGAGCGGGAGACACCGGGGAGCTGTTTTTT; cdr3_aa: CASSLGRAGDTGELFF
j_call: TRBJ2-1; d_call: TRBD2; clone_size: many; v_call: TRBV20-1; cdr3_nt: TGCAGTGCTGAAGGGGGACTAGCGGACATCTACAATGAGCAGTTCTTC; cdr3_aa: CSAEGGLADIYNEQFF
j_call: TRBJ2-1; d_call: TRBD2; clone_size: few; v_call: TRBV6-5; cdr3_nt: TGTGCCAGCAGTTCGCTAGCGGTAAATGAGCAGTTCTTC; cdr3_aa: CASSSLAVNEQFF
j_call: TRBJ2-7; d_call: NA; clone_size: many; v_call: TRBV29-1; cdr3_nt: TGCAGCGTACTAGCAAGTGAGCAGTACTTC; cdr3_aa: CSVLASEQYF
j_call: TRBJ2-7; d_call: TRBD1; clone_size: many; v_call: TRBV20-1; cdr3_nt: TGCAGTGCTAGAGTAAGGACAGGGGCGCACGAGCAGTACTTC; cdr3_aa: CSARVRTGAHEQYF
j_call: TRBJ2-5; d_call: NA; clone_size: NA; v_call: TRBV15; cdr3_nt: TGTGCCACCAGCAGGGAGGGACGGGGCGAGACCCAGTACTTC; cdr3_aa: CATSREGRGETQYF
j_call: TRBJ1-3; d_call: NA; clone_size: NA; v_call: TRBV7-8; cdr3_nt: TGTGCCAGCAGCGCATTGTCCTACTCTGGAAACACCATATATTTT; cdr3_aa: CASSALSYSGNTIYF
j_call: TRBJ2-7; d_call: NA; clone_size: many; v_call: TRBV20-1; cdr3_nt: TGCAGTGCTAGAGTTCCCCAGGGCTCCTACGAGCAGTACTTC; cdr3_aa: CSARVPQGSYEQYF
j_call: TRBJ2-2; d_call: TRBD2; clone_size: NA; v_call: TRBV24-1; cdr3_nt: TGTGCCACGACTAGCGACCATTTCGGGGAGCTGTTTTTT; cdr3_aa: CATTSDHFGELFF
j_call: TRBJ1-3; d_call: TRBD1; clone_size: NA; v_call: TRBV19; cdr3_nt: TGTGCCAGTAGTCCCGGACAGGCCCGGGGGGGAAACACCATATATTTT; cdr3_aa: CASSPGQARGGNTIYF
j_call: TRBJ2-4; d_call: NA; clone_size: NA; v_call: TRBV12-3/TRBV12-4; cdr3_nt: TGTGCCAGCAGTGAATGGGCCAAAAACATTCAGTACTTC; cdr3_aa: CASSEWAKNIQYF
j_call: TRBJ2-3; d_call: TRBD2; clone_size: many; v_call: TRBV11-2; cdr3_nt: TGTGCCAGCAGCTTATGGTCTAGCGGCCTTAGCACAGATACGCAGTATTTT; cdr3_aa: CASSLWSSGLSTDTQYF
j_call: TRBJ2-4; d_call: NA; clone_size: few; v_call: TRBV10-3; cdr3_nt: TGTGCCATCAGAGAAAACGCCAAAAACATTCAGTACTTC; cdr3_aa: CAIRENAKNIQYF
j_call: TRBJ2-7; d_call: TRBD1; clone_size: many; v_call: TRBV28; cdr3_nt: TGTGCCAGCGCCGGGACAGGGACGTTCGAGCAGTACTTC; cdr3_aa: CASAGTGTFEQYF
j_call: TRBJ2-1; d_call: NA; clone_size: many; v_call: TRBV3-1; cdr3_nt: TGTGCCAGCAGCCAAGGCCACCGCGGTGAGCAGTTCTTC; cdr3_aa: CASSQGHRGEQFF
j_call: TRBJ2-3; d_call: TRBD1; clone_size: many; v_call: TRBV5-1; cdr3_nt: TGCGCCAGCAGCAAGGGACAGACCACAGATACGCAGTATTTT; cdr3_aa: CASSKGQTTDTQYF
j_call: TRBJ1-4; d_call: NA; clone_size: NA; v_call: TRBV19; cdr3_nt: TGTGCCAGTAGTATTCTCTCCGGGGGTGAAAAACTGTTTTTT; cdr3_aa: CASSILSGGEKLFF